The sequence of this T cell receptor beta chain was determined in a study of shared clonotypes between healthy human individuals. CDR3 length equals 12 residues. The germline CDR1 and CDR2 sequences are LNHDA and SQIVND (reference sequence). Between the trimmed V and J ends, which lost 4 bases and 4 bases, there was a span of 5 bases. A word on this clone: Its antigen is still unknown. Additional DNA sequences in this sample encode the identical CDR3.

Sequenced by immunoSEQ multiplex PCR; TCRdb stores in-frame clones only, minus some. Of millions of clones in the sample, about 92% were seen once. Everyone who donated was a Caucasian adult who lived in Nashville, Tennessee. Overall study results and limits: On the whole, naive subsets had larger estimated richness than memory subsets had. Some clonotypes were shared by all four sorted-subset donors, while others were not shared. The non-shared ones had lower generation probabilities than the shared ones.

The chain is built from TRBV19 and TRBJ1-5; TRBD1 might be the D (5 bases). Sequencing was done on a sample of naive CD4+ T cells sorted from blood. Subset defined: CD45RA+ positively selected. The receptor's source is a man younger than 30 in good health. DNA for the CDR3: TGTGCCAGTAGTAAGGGGAATCAGCCCCAGCATTTT. It specifies CASSKGNQPQHF.